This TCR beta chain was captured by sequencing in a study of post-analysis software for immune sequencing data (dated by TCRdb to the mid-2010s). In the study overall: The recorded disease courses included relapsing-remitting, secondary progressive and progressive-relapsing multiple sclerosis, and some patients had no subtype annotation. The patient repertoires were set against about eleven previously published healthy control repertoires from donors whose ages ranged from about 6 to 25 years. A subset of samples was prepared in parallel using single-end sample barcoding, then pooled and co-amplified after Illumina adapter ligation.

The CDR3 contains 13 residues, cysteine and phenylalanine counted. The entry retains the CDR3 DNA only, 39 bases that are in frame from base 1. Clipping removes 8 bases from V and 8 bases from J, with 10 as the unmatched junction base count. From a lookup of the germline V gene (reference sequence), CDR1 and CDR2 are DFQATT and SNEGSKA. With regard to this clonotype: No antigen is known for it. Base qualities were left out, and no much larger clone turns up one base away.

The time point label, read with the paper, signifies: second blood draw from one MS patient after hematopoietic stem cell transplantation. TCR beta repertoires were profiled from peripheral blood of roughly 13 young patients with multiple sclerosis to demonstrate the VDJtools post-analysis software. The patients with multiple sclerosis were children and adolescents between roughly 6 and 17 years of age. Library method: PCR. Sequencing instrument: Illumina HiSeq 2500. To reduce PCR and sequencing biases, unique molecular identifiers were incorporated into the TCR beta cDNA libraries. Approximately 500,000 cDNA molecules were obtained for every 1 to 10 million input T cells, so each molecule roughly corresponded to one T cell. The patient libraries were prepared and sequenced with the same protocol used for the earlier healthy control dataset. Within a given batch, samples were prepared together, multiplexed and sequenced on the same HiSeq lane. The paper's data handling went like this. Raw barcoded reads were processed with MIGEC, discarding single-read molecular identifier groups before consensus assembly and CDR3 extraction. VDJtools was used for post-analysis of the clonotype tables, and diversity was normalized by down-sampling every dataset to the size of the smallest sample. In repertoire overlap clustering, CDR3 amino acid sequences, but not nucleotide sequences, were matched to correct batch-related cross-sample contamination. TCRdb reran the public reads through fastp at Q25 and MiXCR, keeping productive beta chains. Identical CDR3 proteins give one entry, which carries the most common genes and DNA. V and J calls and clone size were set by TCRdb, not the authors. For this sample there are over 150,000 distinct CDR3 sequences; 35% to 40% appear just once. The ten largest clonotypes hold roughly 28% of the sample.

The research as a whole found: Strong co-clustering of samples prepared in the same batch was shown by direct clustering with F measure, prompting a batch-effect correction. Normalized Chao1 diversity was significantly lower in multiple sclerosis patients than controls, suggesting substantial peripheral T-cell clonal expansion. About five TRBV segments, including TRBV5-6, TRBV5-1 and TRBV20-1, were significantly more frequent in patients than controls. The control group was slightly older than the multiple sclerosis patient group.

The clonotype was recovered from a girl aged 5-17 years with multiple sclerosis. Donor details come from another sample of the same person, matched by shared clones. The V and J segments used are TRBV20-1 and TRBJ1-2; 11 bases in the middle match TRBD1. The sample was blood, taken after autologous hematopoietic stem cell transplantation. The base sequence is TGCAGTACTATCGGGACAGGGGGAAGCGGCTACACCTTC. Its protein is CSTIGTGGSGYTF.